Shown below are 26 T cell receptor beta chains from a single sample sequenced in a study of T cell clonality in common variable immunodeficiency. The protocol was immunoSEQ multiplex PCR, while the TCRdb copy is restricted to in-frame clones and leaves out a portion. The data show around 81,000 clones, with none appearing a single time. The sample taken for sequencing was peripheral blood mononuclear cells. These receptors were taken from a person aged 18-70 years in good health.

At least ten counts were recorded for this clone. Sequencing ends 3 residues short of the CDR3 end; the germline J gene provides the rest. The V and J genes are TRBV5-1 and TRBJ1-1, with D perhaps TRBD1 (5 bases). The ends were cut back, 0 bases at V and 0 bases at J, with 6 bases in the middle. CDR1 SGHRS and CDR2 YFSETQ come from the germline V gene. The CDR3 runs 14 residues. This CDR3 is CASSLEGVNTEAFF. The DNA read from the CDR3 is TGCGCCAGCAGCTTGGAAGGGGTGAACACTGAA.

This clone was picked up many times. The read falls 3 residues short of the CDR3 end, and the missing part is taken from the germline J gene. V gene TRBV19 combines with J gene TRBJ1-5; the D gene is possibly TRBD1 (6 bases). The CDR3 has 17 residues. Trimming took 9 bases from V and 2 from J, leaving 23 bases between them. Germline V gene lookup returns CDR1 LNHDA and CDR2 SQIVND (reference sequence). The DNA read from the CDR3 is TGTGCCAGCACCTTAGGGGGGGCCGTAGGAGGCAATCAGCCC. This codes for CASTLGGAVGGNQP. The CDR3 in its entirety is CASTLGGAVGGNQPQHF.

This clone was recorded many times. Read data end 3 residues before the CDR3 end; the end is taken from the germline J gene. This chain connects TRBV20-1 to TRBJ2-3, with D possibly TRBD2 on 6 matching bases. Germline CDR1 DFQATT, CDR2 SNEGSKA (reference sequence). V dropped 1 base and J dropped 2 bases, with 16 bases sitting between them. The CDR3 spans 16 residues. CDR3 loop: CSARGFGRDFTDTQYF. The sequenced CDR3 bases are TGCAGTGCTAGAGGGTTCGGGCGGGATTTCACAGATACG.

This clone has ten or more counts. The read halts 3 residues ahead of the CDR3 end, with the missing end drawn from the germline J gene. The gene calls are TRBV5-6 and TRBJ1-6; no definite D call. Trimming left V 0 bases short and J 10 bases short, with 8 bases between. This CDR3 region has 13 residues. Germline V gives CDR1 SGHDT, CDR2 YYEEEE. The part of the CDR3 DNA that was read is TGTGCCAGCAGCTTGGGGTCGGGGTCACCC. Protein sequence: CASSLGSGSP. The CDR3 in full is CASSLGSGSPLHF.

This clone has at least ten counts. The read halts 3 residues ahead of the CDR3 end, with the missing end drawn from the germline J gene. This chain joins TRBV5-8 and TRBJ2-1; D perhaps matches TRBD1 (5 bases). Looked up from germline, CDR1 is SGHTS and CDR2 is YDEGEE. V was cut by 1 base and J by 8 bases, with 16 bases left in between. This CDR3 has 15 amino acids. The covered CDR3 bases are TGTGCCAGCAGCTTGCTCGGCAGGGTATCGGATGAG. Residues: CASSLLGRVSDE. The entire CDR3 protein reads CASSLLGRVSDEQFF.

This clone was seen ten or more times. The sequenced fragment ends 3 residues before the CDR3 boundary, so the rest is inferred from the germline J gene. The V call is TRBV12-5, the J call TRBJ2-6, with D perhaps matching TRBD2 (6 bases). Germline V lookup: CDR1 LGHNT, CDR2 FRNRAP. The ends were cut back, 7 bases at V and 0 bases at J, with 22 bases in the middle. The CDR3 consists of 19 residues. The sequenced CDR3 bases are TGTGCTAGTGCCCCTCTTGACGCGGGGACCCACTCTGGGGCCAACGTC. Amino acid sequence: CASAPLDAGTHSGANV. The CDR3, in full, reads CASAPLDAGTHSGANVLTF.

This clone came up many times. The sequenced fragment ends 3 residues before the CDR3 boundary, so the rest is inferred from the germline J gene. The chain carries TRBV20-1 and TRBJ1-4; tentative D call: TRBD1 (5 bases). The germline CDR1 and CDR2 sequences are DFQATT and SNEGSKA (reference sequence). The germline V and J ends were trimmed by 5 bases and 8 bases, with 15 bases remaining between them. The length of the CDR3 is 13 residues. The covered CDR3 bases are TGCAGTGCTCCCTCGGACAAGGAAGAAAAA. Translation gives CSAPSDKEEK. The full CDR3 sequence reads CSAPSDKEEKLFF.

This clone was found many times. The sequenced fragment ends 3 residues before the CDR3 boundary, so the rest is inferred from the germline J gene. The chain combines TRBV6-2 or TRBV6-3 with TRBJ2-7; D is possibly TRBD2 (6 bases). The CDR3 runs 14 residues. CDR1 is MNHEY, CDR2 SVGEGT, per germline. V lost 0 bases and J 1 base, leaving 7 bases between the germline ends. The CDR3 bases that were read are TGTGCCAGCAGTTACTCGCGGGGATCCTACGAG. Translating it yields CASSYSRGSYE. In full, the CDR3 is CASSYSRGSYEQYF.

This clone has at least ten counts. The read gets to within 3 residues of the CDR3 end, and the germline J gene fills in the rest. J is TRBJ2-5 and V is TRBV20-1; 9 bases match TRBD1. The J segment lost 2 bases and the V segment lost 5 bases, leaving 3 bases of the junction unmatched. Germline values: CDR1 DFQATT, CDR2 SNEGSKA (reference sequence). CDR3 length equals 13 residues. CDR3 bases read: TGCAGTGCTCCCGGGACAGGGCAAGAGACC. It specifies CSAPGTGQET. The full CDR3 is CSAPGTGQETQYF.

This clone has ten or more counts. The DNA ends 3 residues before the CDR3 does, and the rest of the CDR3 is filled in from the germline J gene. The V and J genes are TRBV5-1 and TRBJ2-1; TRBD2 matches 7 bases. V was clipped by 0 bases and J by 0 bases; unmatched bases: 6. CDR3 length: 17 amino acids. Germline loops: CDR1 SGHRS, CDR2 YFSETQ. CDR3 protein: CASSLASGTPSYNEQFF. The sequenced part of the CDR3 DNA is TGCGCCAGCAGCTTGGCGAGCGGGACCCCCTCCTACAATGAG.

This clone was detected ten times or more. The read ends 3 residues shy of where the CDR3 ends; the end is completed using the germline J gene. V is TRBV11-2 and J is TRBJ2-5; 7 bases agree with TRBD1. CDR3 length: 13 residues. CDR1 is SGHAT, CDR2 FQNNGV, per germline. The trim removed 4 bases at V and 4 bases at J, leaving 3 bases unmatched. The part of the CDR3 DNA that was read is TGTGCCAGCAGCTCGACAGGGCGAGAGACC. As protein: CASSSTGRET. In full, the CDR3 reads CASSSTGRETQYF.

This clone was found many times. Coverage ceases 3 residues before the CDR3 finishes, and the germline J gene fills in the end. The chain carries TRBV23-1 and TRBJ1-2; D is unclear. TRBV23-1 is designated an ORF whose function remains uncertain. This CDR3 has 14 amino acids. The CDR3 sequence is CASSRISGDEGYTF. CDR3 DNA (partial): TGCGCCAGCAGTCGGATTTCCGGGGATGAAGGC.

The table lists this clone with many counts. The DNA read from the CDR3 is TGTGCCAGTAGTACCCGACAGGGATACTATGGC. Encoded protein: CASSTRQGYYG. The CDR3 in its entirety is CASSTRQGYYGYTF. V and J are TRBV19 and TRBJ1-2; 7 bases fit TRBD1. The read finishes 3 residues shy of the CDR3 end, and the germline J gene is used to complete it. CDR1 is LNHDA, CDR2 SQIVND, per germline (reference sequence). The junction had 5 bases not matched to a gene; V was cut back by 4 bases and J by 3 bases. This CDR3 contains 14 residues.

This clone occurred many times. The read falls 3 residues short of the CDR3 end, and the missing part is taken from the germline J gene. This rearrangement joins TRBV20-1 to TRBJ2-1; 9 bases align to TRBD2. Losses at the gene ends were 7 bases for V and 3 bases for J; bases not matched to a gene: 7. The CDR3 loop spans 14 amino acids. Germline CDR1 DFQATT, CDR2 SNEGSKA (reference sequence). The CDR3 spells CSGGRREGYNEQFF. The part of the CDR3 DNA that was read is TGCAGTGGCGGGCGGCGGGAGGGCTACAATGAG.

This clone has ten or more counts. The read gets to within 3 residues of the CDR3 end, and the germline J gene fills in the rest. V and J are TRBV20-1 and TRBJ2-2; no definite D call. Germline V gene sequence: CDR1 DFQATT, CDR2 SNEGSKA (reference sequence). This CDR3 is 17 amino acids long. Trimming took 1 base from V and 4 from J, leaving 19 bases between them. The CDR3 region is CSARVPAVTVGTGELFF. CDR3 bases read: TGCAGTGCTAGAGTTCCGGCGGTCACCGTGGGCACCGGGGAG.

With regard to this clone: The DNA ends 3 residues before the CDR3 does, and the rest of the CDR3 is filled in from the germline J gene. The chain recombines TRBV25-1 with TRBJ2-1; D gene unclear. CDR1 and CDR2 from the germline V gene are MGHDK and SYGVNS. Trimming left V 5 bases short and J 5 bases short, with 10 bases between. The CDR3 contains 13 residues. The CDR3 protein is CASSPRPDNEQFF. Incomplete CDR3 DNA: TGTGCCAGCAGTCCTAGACCCGACAATGAG.

This clone was detected ten times or more. From the germline J gene comes the end of the CDR3, since the read stops 3 residues before it. V is TRBV5-1 and J is TRBJ1-1; D gene ambiguous. V was clipped by 0 bases and J by 0 bases, with 3 bases between them. This CDR3 is built from 13 residues. Germline assignment: CDR1 SGHRS and CDR2 YFSETQ. The sequenced part of the CDR3 DNA is TGCGCCAGCAGCTTGGTCATGAACACTGAA. It encodes CASSLVMNTE. From start to end, the CDR3 is CASSLVMNTEAFF.

This clone was counted many times. CDR3 bases read: TGTGCCAGTAGTCCCGGGACTAGCTTCTTCACCGGGGAG. It codes for CASSPGTSFFTGE. The full CDR3 is CASSPGTSFFTGELFF. V and J are TRBV19 and TRBJ2-2, with TRBD2 matching over 9 bases. The DNA ends 3 residues before the CDR3 does, and the rest of the CDR3 is filled in from the germline J gene. Germline values: CDR1 LNHDA, CDR2 SQIVND (reference sequence). Germline trimming cut 5 bases from V and 4 bases from J; bases unmatched to any gene: 8. The CDR3 has 16 residues.

This clone has a count of ten or more. The DNA read from the CDR3 is TGTGCCAGCAGCCAAACTAGCGGGAGAATGAATGAG. Translating gives CASSQTSGRMNE. The whole CDR3 reads CASSQTSGRMNEQFF. V is TRBV7-3 and J is TRBJ2-1; TRBD2 agrees at 11 bases. The sequence runs out 3 residues before the end of the CDR3; the remainder is reconstructed from the germline J gene. The CDR3 totals 15 residues. V lost 5 bases, J lost 7 bases, and 7 bases stayed unmatched. Per germline, CDR1 SGHTA and CDR2 FQGTGA.

This clone was counted at least ten times. From the germline J gene comes the end of the CDR3, since the read stops 3 residues before it. The chain is built from TRBV11-2 and TRBJ1-3; D is uncertain. The V and J ends lost 1 base and 0 bases respectively, with 4 bases between them. CDR1 and CDR2 (germline): SGHAT, FQNNGV. The CDR3 spans 14 residues. The CDR3 loop reads CASSLVSSGNTIYF. Incomplete CDR3 DNA: TGTGCCAGCAGCTTAGTCAGCTCTGGAAACACC.

This clone was seen ten or more times. Coverage ceases 3 residues before the CDR3 finishes, and the germline J gene fills in the end. This chain connects TRBV19 to TRBJ1-4, with a possible D match to TRBD1 (5 bases). In germline, CDR1 is LNHDA, CDR2 SQIVND (reference sequence). The CDR3 has 13 residues. The V and J ends lost 4 bases and 6 bases respectively, with 9 bases between them. The CDR3 is CASSTGYDEKLFF. The CDR3 bases that were read are TGTGCCAGTAGTACAGGGTATGATGAAAAA.

This clone was detected ten times or more. The read ends 3 residues shy of where the CDR3 ends; the end is completed using the germline J gene. The chain carries TRBV20-1 and TRBJ2-2; possibly TRBD2 for D (5 bases). CDR3 length: 15 amino acids. Germline V lookup: CDR1 DFQATT, CDR2 SNEGSKA (reference sequence). V lost 1 base to trimming and J lost 7 bases, with 16 bases between them. CDR3 amino acids: CSARVRPSNIGELFF. CDR3 DNA (partial): TGCAGTGCTAGAGTCCGCCCTAGCAATATCGGGGAG.

This clone showed up many times. The CDR3 end lies 3 residues beyond the end of the read and is filled in from the germline J gene. The chain employs TRBV6-2 or TRBV6-3 and TRBJ2-3; TRBD1 might be the D (6 bases). Germline V gene lookup returns CDR1 MNHEY and CDR2 SVGEGT. This CDR3 region has 13 residues. Trimming took off 6 bases at V and 5 bases at J, with 12 bases between the two ends. CDR3 sequence reads: CASRPPGVDTQYF. CDR3 bases read: TGTGCCAGCAGGCCCCCAGGGGTAGATACG.

This clone came up many times. The read gets to within 3 residues of the CDR3 end, and the germline J gene fills in the rest. The chain uses TRBV30 and TRBJ1-2; D is undetermined. The CDR3 has 11 residues. V was clipped by 2 bases and J by 6 bases, with 7 bases between them. Germline loops: CDR1 GTSNPN, CDR2 SVGIG (reference sequence). Partial CDR3 DNA: TGTGCCTGGAGTAGGGTTGATGGC. Its translation is CAWSRVDG. The full CDR3 protein reads CAWSRVDGYTF.

This clone was picked up many times. The CDR3 end falls 3 residues outside the read, so it is completed with the germline J gene. The V and J genes are TRBV5-1 and TRBJ2-3, with 7 bases lining up with TRBD2. Germline CDR1 reads SGHRS; CDR2 reads YFSETQ. The CDR3 totals 17 residues. V lost 4 bases and J lost 4; bases outside the gene matches: 15. The sequenced part of the CDR3 DNA is TGCGCCAGCAGCCGTCGGGGGGAGGGGCCGAAGGCAGATACG. Its translation: CASSRRGEGPKADT. The whole CDR3 is CASSRRGEGPKADTQYF.

This clone was seen ten or more times. The read stops 3 residues short of the end of the CDR3; the missing end is completed from the germline J gene. V gene TRBV18 combines with J gene TRBJ2-1; 11 bases line up with TRBD1. Looked up from germline, CDR1 is KGHSH and CDR2 is LQKENI. Germline trimming cut 3 bases from V and 2 bases from J; bases unmatched to any gene: 0. This CDR3 has 15 residues. The CDR3 region is CASSPGQGAYNEQFF. Partial CDR3 DNA: TGTGCCAGCTCACCGGGACAGGGGGCCTACAATGAG.